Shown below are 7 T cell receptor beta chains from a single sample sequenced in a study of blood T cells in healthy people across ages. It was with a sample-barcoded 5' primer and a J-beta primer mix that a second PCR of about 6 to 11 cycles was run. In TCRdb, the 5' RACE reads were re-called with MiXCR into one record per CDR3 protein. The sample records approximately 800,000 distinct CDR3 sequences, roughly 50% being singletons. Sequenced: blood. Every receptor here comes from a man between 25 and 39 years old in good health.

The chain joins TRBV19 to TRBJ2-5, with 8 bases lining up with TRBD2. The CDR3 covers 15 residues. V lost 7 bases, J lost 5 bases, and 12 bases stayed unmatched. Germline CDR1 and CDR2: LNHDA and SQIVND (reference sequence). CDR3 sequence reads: CASKAIAGSRETQYF. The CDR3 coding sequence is TGTGCCAGTAAGGCCATAGCGGGATCGCGGGAGACCCAGTACTTC. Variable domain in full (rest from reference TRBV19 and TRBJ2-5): DGGITQSPKYLFRKEGQNVTLSCEQNLNHDAMYWYRQDPGQGLRLIYYSQIVNDFQKGDIAEGYSVSREKKESFPLTVTSAQKNPTAFYLCASKAIAGSRETQYFGPGTRLLVL.

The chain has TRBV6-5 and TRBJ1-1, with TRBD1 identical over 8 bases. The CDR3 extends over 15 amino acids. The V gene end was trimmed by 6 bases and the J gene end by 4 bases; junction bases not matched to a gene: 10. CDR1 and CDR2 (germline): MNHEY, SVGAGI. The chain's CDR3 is CASRRAQGAATEAFF. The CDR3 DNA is TGTGCCAGCAGGAGGGCCCAGGGGGCGGCCACTGAAGCTTTCTTT.

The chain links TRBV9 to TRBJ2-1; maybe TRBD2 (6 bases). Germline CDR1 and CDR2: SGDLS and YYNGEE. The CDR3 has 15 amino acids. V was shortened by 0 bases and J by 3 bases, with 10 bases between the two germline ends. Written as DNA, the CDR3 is TGTGCCAGCAGCGTAGATGCTAGCGTCTACAATGAGCAGTTCTTC. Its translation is CASSVDASVYNEQFF.

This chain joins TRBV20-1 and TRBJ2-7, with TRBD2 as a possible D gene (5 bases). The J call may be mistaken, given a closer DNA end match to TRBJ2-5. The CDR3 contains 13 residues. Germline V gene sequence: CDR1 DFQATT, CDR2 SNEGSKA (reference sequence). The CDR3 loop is CSARDGPGETQYF. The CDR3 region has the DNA TGCAGTGCTAGAGACGGGCCGGGGGAGACCCAGTACTTC.

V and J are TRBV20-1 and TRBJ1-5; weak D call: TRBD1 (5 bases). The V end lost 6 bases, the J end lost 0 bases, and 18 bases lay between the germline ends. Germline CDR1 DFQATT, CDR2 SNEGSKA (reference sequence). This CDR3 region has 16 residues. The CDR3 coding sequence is TGCAGTGCCCCGGGACTCCCCACATATAGCAATCAGCCCCAGCATTTT. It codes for CSAPGLPTYSNQPQHF.

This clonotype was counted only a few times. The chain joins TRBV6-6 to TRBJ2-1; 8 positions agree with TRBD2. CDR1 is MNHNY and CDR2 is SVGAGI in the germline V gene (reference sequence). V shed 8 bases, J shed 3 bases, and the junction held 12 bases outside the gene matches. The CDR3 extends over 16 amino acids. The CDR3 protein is CASAAGRGVDYNEQFF. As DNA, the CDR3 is TGTGCCAGCGCCGCCGGGCGGGGGGTCGACTACAATGAGCAGTTCTTC.

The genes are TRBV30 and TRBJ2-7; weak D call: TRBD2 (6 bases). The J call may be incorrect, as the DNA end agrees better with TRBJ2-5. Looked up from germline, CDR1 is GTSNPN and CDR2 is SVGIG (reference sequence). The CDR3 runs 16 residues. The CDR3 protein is CAWSVLRGKGKETQYF. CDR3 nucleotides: TGTGCCTGGAGTGTACTTCGGGGGAAAGGGAAAGAGACCCAGTACTTC.